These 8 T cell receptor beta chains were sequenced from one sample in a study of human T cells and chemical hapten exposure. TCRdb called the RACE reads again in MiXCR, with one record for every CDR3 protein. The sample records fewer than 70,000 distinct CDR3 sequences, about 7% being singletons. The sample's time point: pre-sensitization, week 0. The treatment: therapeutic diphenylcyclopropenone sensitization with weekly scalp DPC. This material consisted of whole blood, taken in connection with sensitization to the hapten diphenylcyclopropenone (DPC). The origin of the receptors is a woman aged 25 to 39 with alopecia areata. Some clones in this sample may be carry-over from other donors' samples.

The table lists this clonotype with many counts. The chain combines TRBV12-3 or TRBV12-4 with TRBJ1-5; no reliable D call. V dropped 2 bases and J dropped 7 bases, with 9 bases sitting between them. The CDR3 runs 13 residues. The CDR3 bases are TGTGCCAGCAGTTTAAGTAGTCAGCAGCCCCAGCATTTT. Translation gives CASSLSSQQPQHF.

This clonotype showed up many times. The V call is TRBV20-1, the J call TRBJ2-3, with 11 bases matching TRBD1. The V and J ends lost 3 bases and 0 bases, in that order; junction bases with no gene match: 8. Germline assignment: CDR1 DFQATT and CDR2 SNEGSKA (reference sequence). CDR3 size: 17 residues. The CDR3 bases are TGCAGTGCTAGTGGGACAGGGGGTTCTTCAAGCACAGATACGCAGTATTTT. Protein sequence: CSASGTGGSSSTDTQYF.

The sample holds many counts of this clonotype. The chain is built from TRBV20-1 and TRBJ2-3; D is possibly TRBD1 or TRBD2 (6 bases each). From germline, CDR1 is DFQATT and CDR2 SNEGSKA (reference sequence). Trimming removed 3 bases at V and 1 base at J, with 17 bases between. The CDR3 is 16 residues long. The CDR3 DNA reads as TGCAGTGCTAGGAAACGGGGGCGGGCTGGCACAGATACGCAGTATTTT. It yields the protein CSARKRGRAGTDTQYF.

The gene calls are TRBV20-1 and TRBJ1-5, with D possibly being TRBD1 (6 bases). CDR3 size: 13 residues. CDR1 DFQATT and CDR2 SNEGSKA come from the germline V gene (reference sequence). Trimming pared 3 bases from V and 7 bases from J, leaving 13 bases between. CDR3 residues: CSASAGEDQPQHF. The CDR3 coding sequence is TGCAGTGCTAGTGCAGGGGAGGACCAGCCCCAGCATTTT.

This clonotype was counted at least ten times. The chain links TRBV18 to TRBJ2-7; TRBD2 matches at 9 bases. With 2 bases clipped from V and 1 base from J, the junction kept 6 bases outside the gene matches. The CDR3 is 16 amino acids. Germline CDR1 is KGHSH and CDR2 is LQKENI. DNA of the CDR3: TGTGCCAGCTCACCAGTGGGACTAGCTGCATCCTACGAGCAGTACTTC. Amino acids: CASSPVGLAASYEQYF.

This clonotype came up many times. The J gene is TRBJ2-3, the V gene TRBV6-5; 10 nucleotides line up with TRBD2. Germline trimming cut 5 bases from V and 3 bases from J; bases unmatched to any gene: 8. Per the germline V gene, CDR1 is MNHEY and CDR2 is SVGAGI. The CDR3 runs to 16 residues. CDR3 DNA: TGTGCCAGCAGTATACGACTAGCGGGTCGGACAGATACGCAGTATTTT. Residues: CASSIRLAGRTDTQYF.

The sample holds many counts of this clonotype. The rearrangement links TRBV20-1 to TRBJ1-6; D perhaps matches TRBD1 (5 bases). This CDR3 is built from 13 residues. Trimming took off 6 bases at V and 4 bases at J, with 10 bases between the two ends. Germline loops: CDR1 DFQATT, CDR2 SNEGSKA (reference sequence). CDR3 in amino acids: CSATGGYNSPLHF. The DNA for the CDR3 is TGCAGTGCGACGGGGGGTTATAATTCACCCCTCCACTTT.

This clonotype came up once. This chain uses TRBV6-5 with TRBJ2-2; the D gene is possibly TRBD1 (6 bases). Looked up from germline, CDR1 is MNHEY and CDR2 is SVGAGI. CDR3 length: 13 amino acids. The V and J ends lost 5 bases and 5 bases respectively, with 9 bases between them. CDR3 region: CASSVQGTGELFF. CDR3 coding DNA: TGTGCCAGCAGTGTACAGGGAACCGGGGAGCTGTTTTTT.